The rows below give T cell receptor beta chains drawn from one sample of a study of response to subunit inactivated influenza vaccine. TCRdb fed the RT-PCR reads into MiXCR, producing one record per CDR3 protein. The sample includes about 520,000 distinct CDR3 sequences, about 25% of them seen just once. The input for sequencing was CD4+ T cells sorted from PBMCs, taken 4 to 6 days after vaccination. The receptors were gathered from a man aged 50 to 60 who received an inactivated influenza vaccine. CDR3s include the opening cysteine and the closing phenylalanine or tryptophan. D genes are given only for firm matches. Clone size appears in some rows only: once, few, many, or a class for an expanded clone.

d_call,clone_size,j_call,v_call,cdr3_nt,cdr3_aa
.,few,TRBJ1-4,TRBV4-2,TGTGCCAGCAGCCAAGTGGGAATGCCTAATGAAAAACTGTTTTTT,CASSQVGMPNEKLFF
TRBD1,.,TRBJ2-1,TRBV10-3,TGTGCCATCAGCTTGACAGGGGCCAGGGATGAGCAGTTCTTC,CAISLTGARDEQFF
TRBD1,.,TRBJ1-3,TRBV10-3,TGTGCCATCGGACAGGGTTCTGGAAACACCATATATTTT,CAIGQGSGNTIYF
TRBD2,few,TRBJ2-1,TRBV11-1,TGTGCCAGCAGCTACGAGACTAGCCTAGGCCCCTACAATGAGCAGTTCTTC,CASSYETSLGPYNEQFF
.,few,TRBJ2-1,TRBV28,TGTGCCAGCAGCCCGCCCGGAGGGCGTAACAATGAGCAGTTCTTC,CASSPPGGRNNEQFF
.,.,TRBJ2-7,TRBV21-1,TGTGCCAGCTTTATGCGGCGCGGGGGGGACGAGCAGTACTTC,CASFMRRGGDEQYF
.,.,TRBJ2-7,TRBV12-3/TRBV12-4,TGTGCCAGCAGTCGGATATCTTACGAGCAGTACTTC,CASSRISYEQYF
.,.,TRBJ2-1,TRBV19,TGTGCCAGTAGTATAGTCGGCAGGGAACATGAGCAGTTCTTC,CASSIVGREHEQFF
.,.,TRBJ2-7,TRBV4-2,TGTGCCAGCAGCCATTCCGTTTCCTACGAGCAGTACTTC,CASSHSVSYEQYF
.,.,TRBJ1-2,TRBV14,TGTGCCAGCAGCCAAGATCCCTATGGCTACACCTTC,CASSQDPYGYTF
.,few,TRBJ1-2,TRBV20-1,TGCAGTGCTTCCGGGACACCCACCTCCTACACCTTC,CSASGTPTSYTF
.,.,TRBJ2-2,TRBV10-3,TGTGCCATCAGTGAGTCGAGTGTCGGTAGGAGGGCGACCGGGGAGCTGTTTTTT,CAISESSVGRRATGELFF
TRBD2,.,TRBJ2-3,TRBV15,TGTGCCACCAGCCAACGACTTTTGGCTAGCGGGAGTGCAGATACGCAGTATTTT,CATSQRLLASGSADTQYF
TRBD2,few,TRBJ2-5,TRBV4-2,TGTGCCAGCAGCCAAGTAGGCGCGGGGGGAGAGACCCAGTACTTC,CASSQVGAGGETQYF
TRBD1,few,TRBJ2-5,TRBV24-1,TGTGCCACCAGTGATTTGCGGACAGGGGGTTTAGAGACCCAGTACTTC,CATSDLRTGGLETQYF
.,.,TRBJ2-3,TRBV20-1,TGCAGTGGGAAGAGGGTTGTAACAGATACGCAGTATTTT,CSGKRVVTDTQYF
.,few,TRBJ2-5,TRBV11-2,TGTGCCAGCAGCCGACTAGTAAAAGAGACCCAGTACTTC,CASSRLVKETQYF
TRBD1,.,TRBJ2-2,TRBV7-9,TGTGCCAGCAGCTTAGGTGAAGGGGGCAACACCGGGGAGCTGTTTTTT,CASSLGEGGNTGELFF
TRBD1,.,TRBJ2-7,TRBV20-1,TGCAGTGCTAGAGGGGACAGGGGAATAGCCTACGAGCAGTACTTC,CSARGDRGIAYEQYF
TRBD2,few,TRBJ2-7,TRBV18,TGTGCCAGCTCCGGGGGGTCCAACTCCTACGAGCAGTACTTC,CASSGGSNSYEQYF
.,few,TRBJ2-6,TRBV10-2,TGCGCCAGCAGTGAGTTTGGGGCCAACGTCCTGACTTTC,CASSEFGANVLTF
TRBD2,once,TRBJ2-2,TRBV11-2,TGTGCCAGCAGCTTAGTTCCGGGGGGGCCTGGGGCCGGGGAGCTGTTTTTT,CASSLVPGGPGAGELFF
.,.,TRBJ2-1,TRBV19,TGTGCCAGTAGTAGGTCGGGACGGATGGAGCAGTTCTTC,CASSRSGRMEQFF
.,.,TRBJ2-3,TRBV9,TGTGCCAGCAGCCCCCGTACGTTCATTGGAGCAGATACGCAGTATTTT,CASSPRTFIGADTQYF
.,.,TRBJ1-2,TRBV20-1,TGCAGTGCAAGAGACCGGGGAGGCAGTGGCTACACCTTC,CSARDRGGSGYTF
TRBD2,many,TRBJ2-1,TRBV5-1,TGCGCCAGCAGCTCGTCTGGCGGGGGTTTAAGTGAGCAGTTCTTC,CASSSSGGGLSEQFF
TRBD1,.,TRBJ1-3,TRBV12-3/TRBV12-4,TGTGCCAGCAGCCCGACAGGGGGCACTGGAAACACCATATATTTT,CASSPTGGTGNTIYF
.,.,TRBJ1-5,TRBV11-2,TGTGCCAGCAGCTTAGGATCTGGTGGGGGCGGTAATCAGCCCCAGCATTTT,CASSLGSGGGGNQPQHF